The clone carrying this T cell receptor beta chain was counted ten times or more. Its antigen is not identified. The data derive from a study of T cells in Graves' hyperthyroidism and ophthalmopathy. General observations from the study: Most thyroid clonotypes that were expanded above 0.001 also turned up in blood.

Newly diagnosed hyperthyroidism patients aged 18 to 65 years had disease lasting under 2 months. Thyroid ultrasound and orbital computed tomography, with clinical symptoms and serum thyroxine and TRAb, informed diagnoses. RNA transcripts yielded amplified TCR beta CDR3 regions. A set of HTBI primers served as the primers for a first-round RT-PCR of the TCR CDR3. TCRdb analysed the multiplex PCR reads with MiXCR anew, one entry per CDR3 protein. The sample shows hundreds of thousands of distinct CDR3 sequences, 35% to 45% of them seen only once. Germline V lookup: CDR1 SNHLY, CDR2 FYNNEI. The CDR3 contains 14 residues. The germline V and J ends were trimmed by 8 bases and 7 bases, with 15 bases remaining between them.

The receptor comes from a man aged 18 to 29 with Graves' hyperthyroidism. The material sequenced was blood. The rearrangement uses TRBV2 and TRBJ1-6, with unresolved D. CDR3 in DNA: TGTGCCAGCCGGAGGCAGACCAACAATTCACCCCTCCACTTT. Protein product: CASRRQTNNSPLHF.